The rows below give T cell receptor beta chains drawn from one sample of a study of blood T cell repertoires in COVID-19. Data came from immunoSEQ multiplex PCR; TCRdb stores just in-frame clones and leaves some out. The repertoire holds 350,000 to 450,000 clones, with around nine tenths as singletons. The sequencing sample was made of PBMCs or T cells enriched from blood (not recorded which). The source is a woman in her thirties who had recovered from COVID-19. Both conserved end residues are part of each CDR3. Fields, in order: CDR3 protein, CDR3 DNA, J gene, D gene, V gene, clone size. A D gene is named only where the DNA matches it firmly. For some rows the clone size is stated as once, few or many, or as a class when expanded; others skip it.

CASSLPGFSYEQYF | TGTGCCAGCAGCTTACCGGGATTCTCCTACGAGCAGTACTTC | TRBJ2-7 | NA | TRBV7-9 | NA
CAWETGTGMEKLFF | TGTGCCTGGGAAACCGGGACAGGAATGGAAAAACTGTTTTTT | TRBJ1-4 | TRBD1 | TRBV30 | NA
CASSLSPSGFPYEQYF | TGTGCCAGTAGTTTGTCGCCTAGCGGATTCCCCTACGAGCAGTACTTC | TRBJ2-7 | TRBD2 | TRBV19 | NA
CASSPPRGEGTDTQYF | TGTGCCAGCTCACCACCGCGGGGGGAGGGCACAGATACGCAGTATTTT | TRBJ2-3 | TRBD2 | TRBV18 | NA
CAWSNTGGYTF | TGTGCCTGGAGCAACACAGGAGGCTACACCTTC | TRBJ1-2 | NA | TRBV30 | NA
CASSADRGNTEAFF | TGCGCCAGCAGCGCCGACAGGGGTAACACTGAAGCTTTCTTT | TRBJ1-1 | TRBD1 | TRBV5-1 | NA
CATSDFFAGRGSYNEQFF | TGTGCCACCAGTGATTTCTTTGCCGGGCGGGGGTCCTACAATGAGCAGTTCTTC | TRBJ2-1 | TRBD2 | TRBV24-1 | NA
CASSDLRDYEQYF | TGTGCCAGCAGTGATTTGCGGGACTACGAGCAGTACTTC | TRBJ2-7 | NA | TRBV2 | NA
CASSQAGVDGYTF | TGTGCCAGCTCCCAGGCAGGGGTTGATGGCTACACCTTC | TRBJ1-2 | NA | TRBV6-5 | NA
CASLGEGRYEQFF | TGTGCCAGTTTGGGGGAGGGACGCTATGAGCAGTTCTTC | TRBJ2-1 | TRBD2 | TRBV19 | NA
CASSPGLAFGINTEAFF | TGCGCCAGCAGTCCCGGCTTGGCATTCGGGATAAACACTGAAGCTTTCTTT | TRBJ1-1 | NA | TRBV4-1 | NA
CAWSPPRTGRMDSPLHF | TGTGCCTGGAGTCCCCCGAGGACAGGGCGAATGGATTCACCCCTCCACTTT | TRBJ1-6 | TRBD1 | TRBV30 | NA
CASSSSVGLAGELFF | TGCGCCAGCAGCTCCTCAGTGGGGCTGGCCGGGGAGCTGTTTTTT | TRBJ2-2 | NA | TRBV5-1 | NA
CSASRGGGQGNSPLHF | TGCAGTGCTAGTCGTGGCGGGGGGCAAGGGAATTCACCCCTCCACTTT | TRBJ1-6 | NA | TRBV20-1 | NA
CASSPRRGGGLQETQYF | TGTGCCAGCAGCCCCCGGCGAGGCGGGGGGCTCCAAGAGACCCAGTACTTC | TRBJ2-5 | TRBD2 | TRBV7-9 | once
CASGLQGGRQPQHF | TGTGCTAGTGGTTTGCAAGGGGGTCGACAGCCCCAGCATTTT | TRBJ1-5 | NA | TRBV12-5 | once
CASSVGDSNYGYTF | TGTGCCAGCAGCGTAGGTGACAGCAACTATGGCTACACCTTC | TRBJ1-2 | NA | TRBV9 | NA
CASRQTGLDYGYTF | TGCGCCAGCAGACAGACAGGGCTCGACTATGGCTACACCTTC | TRBJ1-2 | TRBD1 | TRBV5-1 | NA
CASKDRVNTEAFF | TGTGCCAGCAAGGACAGGGTGAACACTGAAGCTTTCTTT | TRBJ1-1 | TRBD1 | TRBV27 | once
CASSIRDRGTEAFF | TGTGCCAGCAGTATCCGGGACAGGGGAACTGAAGCTTTCTTT | TRBJ1-1 | TRBD1 | TRBV6-5 | NA
CASSGDRRLAGYTF | TGCGCCAGCAGTGGGGACAGGCGCTTGGCTGGCTACACCTTC | TRBJ1-2 | TRBD1 | TRBV10-2 | NA
CASRRRNEQFF | TGTGCCAGCAGGAGGAGGAATGAGCAGTTCTTC | TRBJ2-1 | NA | TRBV6-5 | NA
CASSFASGRGSEQFF | TGCGCCAGCAGCTTCGCTAGCGGGAGGGGCAGTGAGCAGTTCTTC | TRBJ2-1 | TRBD2 | TRBV5-1 | NA
CASRSYANYGYTF | TGTGCCAGTCGATCCTACGCTAACTATGGCTACACCTTC | TRBJ1-2 | NA | TRBV19 | NA
CASSGKPGTGIGFTEAFF | TGTGCCAGCAGTGGTAAACCAGGGACAGGGATCGGTTTCACTGAAGCTTTCTTT | TRBJ1-1 | TRBD1 | TRBV6-1 | once
CASRTQGNYNSPLHF | TGTGCCAGCAGGACACAGGGGAACTATAATTCACCCCTCCACTTT | TRBJ1-6 | TRBD1 | TRBV27 | NA
CASSLTMGLAGGEQFF | TGTGCCAGCAGCCTCACTATGGGGCTAGCGGGAGGAGAGCAGTTCTTC | TRBJ2-1 | TRBD2 | TRBV3-1/TRBV3-2 | NA
CASSLWDSHSGNTIYF | TGTGCCAGCAGCTTATGGGACAGCCACTCTGGAAACACCATATATTTT | TRBJ1-3 | TRBD1 | TRBV7-9 | NA
CASSSAGGPSDTQYF | TGTGCCAGCAGCTCAGCGGGGGGGCCTTCAGATACGCAGTATTTT | TRBJ2-3 | TRBD2 | TRBV2 | NA
CASSPSNQGLGYEQYF | TGTGCCAGCTCACCAAGTAATCAGGGACTAGGCTACGAGCAGTACTTC | TRBJ2-7 | TRBD2 | TRBV18 | NA
CASSLSGTGGELFF | TGTGCCAGCAGCTTAAGCGGGACGGGCGGGGAGCTGTTTTTT | TRBJ2-2 | TRBD2 | TRBV7-9 | NA
CASSQDVGTDEQFF | TGTGCCAGCAGCCAAGATGTGGGGACAGATGAGCAGTTCTTC | TRBJ2-1 | TRBD1 | TRBV3-1/TRBV3-2 | NA
CASSLGSRDRDTEAFF | TGCGCCAGCAGCTTGGGGTCCCGGGACAGGGACACTGAAGCTTTCTTT | TRBJ1-1 | TRBD1 | TRBV5-1 | NA
CASSHPLGQRNTIYF | TGTGCCAGCAGCCACCCTCTGGGACAGCGAAACACCATATATTTT | TRBJ1-3 | TRBD1 | TRBV7-9 | NA
CAWSLSAGGNEQPQHF | TGTGCCTGGAGTCTCTCGGCAGGGGGAAACGAACAGCCCCAGCATTTT | TRBJ1-5 | TRBD1 | TRBV30 | NA
CASSLRASGYEQYF | TGTGCCAGCAGCCTCAGGGCTAGCGGCTACGAGCAGTACTTC | TRBJ2-7 | TRBD2 | TRBV7-2 | NA
CASSPTAPSNTGELFF | TGTGCCAGCAGCCCGACTGCTCCTTCGAACACCGGGGAGCTGTTTTTT | TRBJ2-2 | NA | TRBV5-6 | NA
CASSYLPGQGHTEAFF | TGTGCCAGCAGTTACCTCCCAGGACAGGGCCACACTGAAGCTTTCTTT | TRBJ1-1 | TRBD1 | TRBV6-2/TRBV6-3 | NA
CASSSSGVANTEAFF | TGTGCCAGCAGTTCCTCAGGGGTAGCGAACACTGAAGCTTTCTTT | TRBJ1-1 | NA | TRBV6-6 | NA
CASSAYPGQTFPEFF | TGTGCCAGCAGTGCCTATCCGGGACAGACATTCCCCGAGTTTTTT | TRBJ1-4 | TRBD1 | TRBV25-1 | NA
CASSLDPAHEQFF | TGTGCCAGCAGCTTAGACCCCGCGCATGAGCAGTTCTTC | TRBJ2-1 | NA | TRBV7-8 | NA
CSVDQGVYTEAFF | TGCAGCGTTGATCAGGGGGTCTATACTGAAGCTTTCTTT | TRBJ1-1 | TRBD1 | TRBV29-1 | NA
CASSLVLAGDTEAFF | TGCGCCAGCAGCTTGGTTTTGGCCGGGGACACTGAAGCTTTCTTT | TRBJ1-1 | NA | TRBV5-1 | NA
CASSTSPNEKLFF | TGTGCCAGCAGCACATCCCCGAACGAAAAACTGTTTTTT | TRBJ1-4 | NA | TRBV27 | NA
CASSLVVGLAGVEQYF | TGTGCCAGCAGCTTGGTTGTGGGGCTAGCGGGAGTTGAGCAGTACTTC | TRBJ2-7 | TRBD2 | TRBV5-7 | NA
CASSFQSGRRDTQYF | TGTGCCAGCAGCTTCCAAAGCGGGAGGAGAGATACGCAGTATTTT | TRBJ2-3 | TRBD2 | TRBV7-2 | NA
CASSQVGPRSYNEQFF | TGTGCCAGCAGCCAAGTTGGTCCTAGGTCCTACAATGAGCAGTTCTTC | TRBJ2-1 | NA | TRBV3-1/TRBV3-2 | NA
CASSQVPQGGGYTF | TGTGCCAGCAGCCAAGTCCCCCAGGGTGGTGGCTACACCTTC | TRBJ1-2 | NA | TRBV3-1/TRBV3-2 | NA
CASSLNGGDYGYTF | TGTGCCAGCAGCTTAAACGGCGGGGACTATGGCTACACCTTC | TRBJ1-2 | NA | TRBV7-9 | NA